This entry lists 28 T cell receptor beta chains sequenced from one sample in a study of shared clonotypes between healthy human individuals. Assay used: immunoSEQ multiplex PCR; TCRdb lists only in-frame clones, some missing. The sample carries about 820,000 clones, about 92% recorded once. Terminally differentiated effector memory CD45RA+ cells were excluded by CCR7 positive selection of CD45RO-negative cells. Material for sequencing was naive CD8+ T cells sorted from blood. The receptors here all came from a man younger than 40 in good health.

V and J are TRBV27 and TRBJ1-5; D not resolved. V was cut by 1 base and J by 3 bases, with 10 bases left in between. CDR1 is MNHEY, CDR2 SMNVEV, per germline (reference sequence). The CDR3 sequence is 15 residues long. The CDR3 region is CASSLYRGPNQPQHF. The CDR3 DNA is TGTGCCAGCAGTTTATATCGGGGTCCCAATCAGCCCCAGCATTTT.

This clone has just a few counts. The chain combines TRBV30 with TRBJ2-2, with 16 bases identical to TRBD2. CDR3 length equals 19 residues. CDR1 and CDR2 from the germline V gene are GTSNPN and SVGIG (reference sequence). The V segment lost 3 bases and the J segment 5 bases; nucleotides outside the gene matches: 12. For the CDR3, the DNA is TGTGCCTGGAGGAAAATCCCCGGGACTAGCGGGAGGGGGACCGGGGAGCTGTTTTTT. It specifies CAWRKIPGTSGRGTGELFF.

This chain links TRBV19 with TRBJ2-1; perhaps TRBD1 as D (6 bases). This CDR3 has 13 residues. Trimming took 5 bases from V and 5 from J, leaving 10 bases between them. Germline CDR1 reads LNHDA; CDR2 reads SQIVND (reference sequence). CDR3 bases: TGTGCCAGTAGTCGGGACAAAAACAATGAGCAGTTCTTC. It translates to CASSRDKNNEQFF.

This chain uses TRBV2 with TRBJ2-7, with D possibly matching TRBD2 (5 bases). The germline CDR1 and CDR2 sequences are SNHLY and FYNNEI. This CDR3 has 16 amino acids. V gave up 1 base and J gave up 0 bases, with 13 bases separating them. In DNA form, the CDR3 reads TGTGCCAGCAGTGAAGGATGGGAGACACACTCCTACGAGCAGTACTTC. It codes for CASSEGWETHSYEQYF.

This clone appeared a few times. The CDR3 nucleotides are TGTGCCAGCAGTTTATCCGAGGTACAGCCCCAGCATTTT. This sequence encodes CASSLSEVQPQHF. V usage is TRBV27 and J usage is TRBJ1-5; D call uncertain. The germline V and J ends were trimmed by 0 bases and 7 bases, with 7 bases remaining between them. In germline, CDR1 is MNHEY, CDR2 SMNVEV (reference sequence). This CDR3 contains 13 residues.

This clone was observed a handful of times. The chain employs TRBV7-9 and TRBJ2-1; D tentatively reads TRBD1 or TRBD2 (5 bases each). Germline lookup yields CDR1 SEHNR and CDR2 FQNEAQ (reference sequence). Trimming stripped 7 bases from V and 7 bases from J, with 11 bases between. The CDR3 has 12 residues. The CDR3 region is CASTLGANEQFF. DNA for the CDR3: TGTGCCAGCACCCTCGGGGCTAATGAGCAGTTCTTC.

J is TRBJ2-5 and V is TRBV28; D is perhaps TRBD1 or TRBD2 (6 bases each). Trimming pared 2 bases from V and 2 bases from J, leaving 9 bases between. The CDR3 sequence is 14 residues long. Germline assignment: CDR1 MDHEN and CDR2 SYDVKM. The CDR3 protein is CASSLKGGQETQYF. The CDR3, as DNA: TGTGCCAGCAGTTTAAAGGGGGGTCAAGAGACCCAGTACTTC.

This clone occurred a few times. The sample has other DNA sequences that encode this CDR3 too. The genes are TRBV5-6 and TRBJ2-7; TRBD2 might be the D (6 bases). Germline V gene data show CDR1 as SGHDT and CDR2 as YYEEEE. The CDR3 is 13 amino acids. The V end lost 0 bases, the J end lost 3 bases, and 7 bases lay between the germline ends. The CDR3 sequence is CASSLGGGYEQYF. Here the CDR3 DNA reads TGTGCCAGCAGCTTGGGGGGAGGCTACGAGCAGTACTTC.

This chain connects TRBV5-1 to TRBJ2-3, with 10 positions matching TRBD2. V shed 2 bases, J shed 2 bases, and the junction held 5 bases outside the gene matches. This CDR3 region has 16 residues. Germline lookup yields CDR1 SGHRS and CDR2 YFSETQ. In DNA, the CDR3 is TGCGCCAGCAGCTTCGGACTAGCGGCACCCACAGATACGCAGTATTTT. Translated: CASSFGLAAPTDTQYF. Variable domain in full (rest from reference TRBV5-1 and TRBJ2-3): KAGVTQTPRYLIKTRGQQVTLSCSPISGHRSVSWYQQTPGQGLQFLFEYFSETQRNKGNFPGRFSGRQFSNSRSEMNVSTLELGDSALYLCASSFGLAAPTDTQYFGPGTRLTVL.

The chain has TRBV6-6 and TRBJ1-4, with a tentative D call TRBD1 (5 bases). Trimming cost V 11 bases and J 8 bases, with 12 bases left between them. The CDR3 covers 11 residues. The germline gives CDR1 MNHNY, CDR2 SVGAGI (reference sequence). CDR3 coding DNA: TGTGCCGCCGCGGGGCGGGAAAAACTGTTTTTT. This sequence encodes CAAAGREKLFF.

V is TRBV9 and J is TRBJ2-5, with D uncertain. The J call may not be correct, given that the DNA end is closer to TRBJ2-7. In germline, CDR1 is SGDLS, CDR2 YYNGEE. The CDR3 spans 13 residues. CDR3 sequence: CASSAEGPYEQYF. The CDR3 region has the DNA TGTGCCAGCAGCGCCGAAGGTCCCTACGAGCAGTACTTC.

The gene calls are TRBV7-8 and TRBJ2-1; 9 bases fit TRBD1. Trimming at V came to 3 bases and at J to 0 bases, leaving 12 bases not matched to a gene. Germline CDR1 reads SGHVS; CDR2 reads FQNEAQ. This CDR3 is built from 19 residues. The CDR3: CASSFIGTGWKSSYNEQFF. CDR3 nucleotides: TGTGCCAGCAGCTTCATCGGGACAGGGTGGAAAAGCTCCTACAATGAGCAGTTCTTC. Drawing the rest from reference TRBV7-8 and TRBJ2-1, the complete variable domain is GAGVSQSPRYKVAKRGQDVALRCDPISGHVSLFWYQQALGQGPEFLTYFQNEAQLDKSGLPSDRFFAERPEGSVSTLKIQRTQQEDSAVYLCASSFIGTGWKSSYNEQFFGPGTRLTVL.

The chain combines TRBV7-9 with TRBJ2-5; D perhaps matches TRBD2 (5 bases). V lost 0 bases and J lost 2, with 10 bases in between. The CDR3 runs 15 residues. Germline V gene lookup returns CDR1 SEHNR and CDR2 FQNEAQ (reference sequence). In DNA, the CDR3 is TGTGCCAGCAGCTTAGCAGCGGATATGCAAGAGACCCAGTACTTC. Protein product: CASSLAADMQETQYF.

V gene TRBV19 combines with J gene TRBJ1-2, with TRBD1 matching over 7 bases. This CDR3 has 15 residues. Germline CDR1 is LNHDA and CDR2 is SQIVND (reference sequence). V lost 4 bases, J lost 4 bases, and 9 bases stayed unmatched. The CDR3 here is CASSTTLGTVYGYTF. CDR3 sequence (DNA): TGTGCCAGTAGTACTACCCTAGGGACAGTCTATGGCTACACCTTC.

This clone was seen a single time. The chain links TRBV7-6 to TRBJ2-3; TRBD2 matches 8 bases. After removal of 1 base from V and 3 bases from J, the junction contained 3 bases not matched to a gene. Germline-derived CDR1 and CDR2 are SGHVS and FNYEAQ. The CDR3 covers 15 residues. The CDR3 is CASSLGSGRTDTQYF. Written as DNA, the CDR3 is TGTGCCAGCAGCTTAGGGAGCGGGAGAACAGATACGCAGTATTTT.

This clone appeared once. The chain combines TRBV5-1 with TRBJ2-7; D possibly corresponds to TRBD2 (6 bases). From germline, CDR1 is SGHRS and CDR2 YFSETQ. The CDR3 sequence is 13 residues long. V lost 0 bases and J lost 3, with 7 bases in between. The CDR3 sequence: CASSLVEGYEQYF. In DNA form, the CDR3 reads TGCGCCAGCAGCTTGGTGGAGGGCTACGAGCAGTACTTC.

This chain joins TRBV27 and TRBJ2-5; 7 nucleotides match TRBD2. Germline CDR1 reads MNHEY; CDR2 reads SMNVEV (reference sequence). CDR3 length: 14 residues. Trimming cost V 4 bases and J 0 bases; bases outside gene matches: 2. CDR3 in DNA: TGTGCCAGCAGTTGGGAGGGAAACCAAGAGACCCAGTACTTC. Encoded protein: CASSWEGNQETQYF.

The chain uses TRBV29-1 and TRBJ2-1, with 7 bases matching TRBD2. The CDR3 is made up of 15 amino acids. The ends lost 5 bases at V and 9 bases at J; junction bases unmatched: 16. CDR1 and CDR2 (germline): SQVTM, ANQGSEA. In nucleotides, the CDR3 is TGCAGCGTTACCCCCTGGCGGGAGTTTAGGAGTGAGCAGTTCTTC. It encodes CSVTPWREFRSEQFF.

This clone appeared a few times. Other nucleotide sequences from this sample produce the same CDR3. The CDR3 DNA follows: TGTGCCAGCAGTTTATCGGGCAGGGAAGCTTTCTTT. It specifies CASSLSGREAFF. This chain joins TRBV27 and TRBJ1-1; D is unresolved. Per germline, CDR1 MNHEY and CDR2 SMNVEV (reference sequence). This CDR3 spans 12 amino acids. V lost 0 bases, J lost 8 bases, and 7 bases lay in between.

This clone was picked up one time. The CDR3 DNA sequence: TGCAGCGTCCGTTCCAGCGGGAGAGGCGAGCAGTACTTC. It specifies CSVRSSGRGEQYF. V and J are TRBV29-1 and TRBJ2-7; 8 bases match TRBD2. J was trimmed by 6 bases and V by 6 bases; bases with no gene match: 10. In germline, CDR1 is SQVTM, CDR2 ANQGSEA. CDR3 length: 13 residues.

The chain uses TRBV11-2 and TRBJ2-7, with 8 bases lining up with TRBD1. This CDR3 has 17 residues. J was trimmed by 3 bases and V by 2 bases; bases with no gene match: 12. CDR1 SGHAT and CDR2 FQNNGV come from the germline V gene. For the CDR3, the DNA is TGTGCCAGCAGCTTATACGTTCGAGGGGACAGGTACTACGAGCAGTACTTC. Encoded protein: CASSLYVRGDRYYEQYF.

This chain connects TRBV19 to TRBJ2-1; 10 bases fit TRBD1. There are 15 residues in the CDR3. The ends lost 7 bases at V and 5 bases at J; junction bases unmatched: 8. Germline values: CDR1 LNHDA, CDR2 SQIVND (reference sequence). The CDR3 DNA sequence: TGTGCCAGTACCGACCGGGACAGGGGAGACAATGAGCAGTTCTTC. Residues: CASTDRDRGDNEQFF.

This chain joins TRBV7-8 and TRBJ2-7; D is unclear. Germline V gene data show CDR1 as SGHVS and CDR2 as FQNEAQ. The CDR3 has 15 amino acids. Trimming stripped 1 base from V and 2 bases from J, with 12 bases between. CDR3 sequence reads: CASSLGRSQAYEQYF. The CDR3 nucleotides are TGTGCCAGCAGCTTAGGTCGTTCGCAGGCCTACGAGCAGTACTTC. Variable domain in full (rest from reference TRBV7-8 and TRBJ2-7): GAGVSQSPRYKVAKRGQDVALRCDPISGHVSLFWYQQALGQGPEFLTYFQNEAQLDKSGLPSDRFFAERPEGSVSTLKIQRTQQEDSAVYLCASSLGRSQAYEQYFGPGTRLTVT.

The gene calls are TRBV29-1 and TRBJ2-7, with a tentative D call TRBD2 (6 bases). CDR3 length: 14 amino acids. Germline V lookup: CDR1 SQVTM, CDR2 ANQGSEA. Trimming removed 6 bases from V and 3 bases from J, with 18 bases in between. Here the CDR3 DNA reads TGCAGCGTGGGAGGACCCAAAGGGTACTACGAGCAGTACTTC. It translates to CSVGGPKGYYEQYF.

The J gene is TRBJ1-2, the V gene TRBV5-1; D is perhaps TRBD1 (5 bases). Per the germline V gene, CDR1 is SGHRS and CDR2 is YFSETQ. The germline V and J ends were trimmed by 4 bases and 6 bases, with 22 bases remaining between them. This CDR3 contains 16 residues. CDR3 amino acids: CASSSTSGGARDGYTF. CDR3 coding DNA: TGCGCCAGCAGCAGTACATCCGGAGGGGCCCGAGATGGCTACACCTTC. The complete variable domain, with remaining parts taken from reference TRBV5-1 and TRBJ1-2, reads KAGVTQTPRYLIKTRGQQVTLSCSPISGHRSVSWYQQTPGQGLQFLFEYFSETQRNKGNFPGRFSGRQFSNSRSEMNVSTLELGDSALYLCASSSTSGGARDGYTFGSGTRLTVV.

The chain is built from TRBV7-2 and TRBJ2-5, with 11 bases matching TRBD2. The CDR3 covers 16 residues. V lost 1 base, J lost 6 bases, and 7 bases stayed unmatched. From germline, CDR1 is SGHTA and CDR2 FQGNSA. The CDR3: CASSLELAGVGKTQYF. The CDR3 nucleotides are TGTGCCAGCAGCTTAGAACTAGCGGGAGTAGGAAAGACCCAGTACTTC.

The V gene is TRBV19, the J gene TRBJ2-6; no clear D. Per the germline V gene, CDR1 is LNHDA and CDR2 is SQIVND (reference sequence). The CDR3 is 15 residues long. The V end was cut by 5 bases, the J end by 1 base, with 9 bases between. The CDR3 here is CASSPPWSGANVLTF. As DNA, the CDR3 is TGTGCCAGTAGTCCCCCGTGGTCTGGGGCCAACGTCCTGACTTTC.

V and J are TRBV9 and TRBJ2-1; D may be TRBD1 or TRBD2 (5 bases each). This CDR3 has 15 amino acids. Germline CDR1 is SGDLS and CDR2 is YYNGEE. V was pared by 2 bases and J by 8 bases, with 17 bases between. CDR3 DNA sequence: TGTGCCAGCAGCGTGGAAGGGGACGGTTTGGATGAGCAGTTCTTC. Translation gives CASSVEGDGLDEQFF.